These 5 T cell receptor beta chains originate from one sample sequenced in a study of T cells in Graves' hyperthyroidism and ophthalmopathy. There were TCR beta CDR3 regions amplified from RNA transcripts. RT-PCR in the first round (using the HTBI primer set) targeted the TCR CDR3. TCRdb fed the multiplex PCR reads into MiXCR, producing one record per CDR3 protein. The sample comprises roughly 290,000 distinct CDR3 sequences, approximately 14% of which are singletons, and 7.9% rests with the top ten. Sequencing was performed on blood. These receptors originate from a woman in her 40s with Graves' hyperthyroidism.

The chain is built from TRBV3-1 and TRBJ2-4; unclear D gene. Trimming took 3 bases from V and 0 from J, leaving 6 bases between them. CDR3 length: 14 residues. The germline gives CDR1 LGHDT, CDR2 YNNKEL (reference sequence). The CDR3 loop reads CASSQSGAKNIQYF. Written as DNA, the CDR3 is TGTGCCAGCAGCCAGTCGGGAGCCAAAAACATTCAGTACTTC. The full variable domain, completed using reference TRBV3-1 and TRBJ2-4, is DTAVSQTPKYLVTQMGNDKSIKCEQNLGHDTMYWYKQDSKKFLKIMFSYNNKELIINETVPNRFSPKSPDKAHLNLHINSLELGDSAVYFCASSQSGAKNIQYFGAGTRLSVL.

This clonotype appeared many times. CDR3 nucleotides: TGTGCCAGCAGTCCCGGGCCTGGGGGCTACACCTTC. Amino acids: CASSPGPGGYTF. The chain carries TRBV28 and TRBJ1-2, with no clear D. The germline V gene encodes CDR1 MDHEN and CDR2 SYDVKM. This CDR3 has 12 residues. Between the trimmed V and J ends, which lost 5 bases and 8 bases, there was a span of 12 bases.

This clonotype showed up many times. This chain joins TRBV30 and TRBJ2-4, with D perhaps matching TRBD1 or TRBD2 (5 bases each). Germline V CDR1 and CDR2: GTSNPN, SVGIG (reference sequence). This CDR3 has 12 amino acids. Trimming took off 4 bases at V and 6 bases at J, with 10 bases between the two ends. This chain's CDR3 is CAWKGDGNIQYF. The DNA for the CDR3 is TGTGCCTGGAAAGGGGACGGAAACATTCAGTACTTC.

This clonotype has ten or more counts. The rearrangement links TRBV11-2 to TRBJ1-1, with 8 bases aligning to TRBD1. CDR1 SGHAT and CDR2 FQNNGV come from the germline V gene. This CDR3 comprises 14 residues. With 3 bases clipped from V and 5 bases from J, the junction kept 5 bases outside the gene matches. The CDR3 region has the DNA TGTGCCAGCAGCTTCCAGGGGGCCCGAACTGAAGCTTTCTTT. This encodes CASSFQGARTEAFF.

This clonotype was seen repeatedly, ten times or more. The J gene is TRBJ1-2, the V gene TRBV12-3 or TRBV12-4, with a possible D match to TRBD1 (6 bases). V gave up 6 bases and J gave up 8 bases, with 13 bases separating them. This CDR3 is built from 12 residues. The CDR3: CASRPRGGGYTF. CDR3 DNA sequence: TGTGCCAGCAGGCCCAGGGGAGGGGGCTACACCTTC.